These 25 T cell receptor beta chains came from one sample sequenced in a study of blood T cells in healthy people across ages. Combining a sample-barcoded 5' primer with a J-beta primer mix, a second PCR ran for about 7 to 12 cycles. TCRdb used MiXCR to reprocess the 5' RACE reads, holding one entry per CDR3 protein. The profile shows some 1.7 million distinct CDR3 sequences, 28% of them singletons. Sequenced material: blood. These receptors were obtained from a woman in her 30s in good health.

This clonotype has more than one count but fewer than ten. The chain is built from TRBV29-1 and TRBJ2-7; D is undetermined. Per the germline V gene, CDR1 is SQVTM and CDR2 is ANQGSEA. The germline V and J ends were trimmed by 3 bases and 4 bases, with 13 bases remaining between them. The CDR3 has 13 residues. DNA for the CDR3: TGCAGCGTTGAGGACCTAGAAGGATACGAGCAGTACTTC. It codes for CSVEDLEGYEQYF.

The chain couples TRBV12-3 or TRBV12-4 to TRBJ2-1; D possibly matches TRBD1 or TRBD2 (5 bases each). This CDR3 contains 14 residues. V gave up 3 bases and J gave up 10 bases, with 16 bases separating them. The CDR3 spells CASSFQGLDYEQFF. CDR3 bases: TGTGCCAGCAGTTTTCAGGGTCTCGACTACGAGCAGTTCTTC.

The rearrangement uses TRBV10-3 and TRBJ2-1; D may be TRBD1 (5 bases). V was shortened by 6 bases and J by 5 bases, with 14 bases between the two germline ends. The CDR3 extends over 14 amino acids. Germline lookup yields CDR1 ENHRY and CDR2 SYGVKD. The CDR3: CAIRDPDIHNEQFF. CDR3 DNA sequence: TGTGCCATCAGGGACCCGGACATTCACAATGAGCAGTTCTTC.

This clonotype was detected many times. A single base separates this from a much larger clone, so it may be a read error. This chain links TRBV10-1 with TRBJ2-5; TRBD1 aligns across 9 bases. This CDR3 spans 14 amino acids. The J segment lost 5 bases and the V segment lost 6 bases, leaving 7 bases of the junction unmatched. The germline gives CDR1 WNHNN, CDR2 SYGVQD (reference sequence). DNA of the CDR3: TGCGCCAGCAGGGACGGGACAGGGTTCGAGACCCAGTACTTC. Translated: CASRDGTGFETQYF.

In its sample, this clonotype was seen many times. V gene TRBV4-1 combines with J gene TRBJ2-5; 12 bases are shared with TRBD2. This CDR3 has 16 amino acids. In germline, CDR1 is MGHRA, CDR2 YSYEKL. With V trimmed by 3 bases and J by 2 bases, 4 bases remained unmatched. This CDR3 is CASSHGLAGRQETQYF. DNA for the CDR3: TGCGCCAGCAGCCACGGACTAGCGGGGAGACAAGAGACCCAGTACTTC.

This clonotype has only a few counts. The CDR3 region is CSARGTGSQYF. CDR3 nucleotides: TGCAGTGCTAGGGGCACCGGGTCCCAGTACTTC. The chain joins TRBV20-1 to TRBJ2-5; D unclear. The CDR3 covers 11 residues. Between the trimmed V and J ends, which lost 3 bases and 9 bases, there was a span of 11 bases. CDR1 and CDR2 (germline): DFQATT, SNEGSKA (reference sequence).

The J gene is TRBJ2-1, the V gene TRBV20-1, with D tentatively TRBD2 (6 bases). Germline CDR1 reads DFQATT; CDR2 reads SNEGSKA (reference sequence). The CDR3 consists of 15 residues. This CDR3 is CSLEGGGKKNNEQFF. Written as DNA, the CDR3 is TGCAGCCTAGAAGGAGGCGGGAAAAAGAACAATGAGCAGTTCTTC.

Only one count was recorded for this clonotype. CDR3 sequence reads: CASRPALGSVDTQYF. The CDR3 region has the DNA TGTGCCAGCAGACCCGCCCTTGGCTCAGTCGATACGCAGTATTTT. The chain links TRBV3-1 to TRBJ2-3; D gene unclear. Per the germline V gene, CDR1 is LGHDT and CDR2 is YNNKEL (reference sequence). The CDR3 totals 15 residues. The V end was cut by 6 bases, the J end by 6 bases, with 19 bases between.

The chain carries TRBV9 and TRBJ1-2; D gene unclear. The CDR3 sequence is 13 residues long. Looked up from germline, CDR1 is SGDLS and CDR2 is YYNGEE. V was trimmed by 3 bases and J by 3 bases, leaving 9 bases between them. The CDR3 region has the DNA TGTGCCAGCAGCGGCCACAGCTACTATGGCTACACCTTC. Its protein is CASSGHSYYGYTF.

This clonotype came up many times. The chain is built from TRBV10-3 and TRBJ2-1, with D hard to call. Per the germline V gene, CDR1 is ENHRY and CDR2 is SYGVKD. V dropped 11 bases and J dropped 10 bases, with 18 bases sitting between them. The CDR3 spans 12 residues. DNA of the CDR3: TGTGCCTCGAATAATGGGGTAGAAGAGCAGTTCTTC. It codes for CASNNGVEEQFF.

This clonotype turned up a few times. The rearrangement uses TRBV28 and TRBJ2-7; D is ambiguous. Deletions cut 2 bases from V and 4 bases from J, with 18 bases between. The CDR3 has 16 residues. Germline values: CDR1 MDHEN, CDR2 SYDVKM. CDR3 DNA sequence: TGTGCCAGCAGTTTAATAACTTCCCGGGCCCAATACGAGCAGTACTTC. It yields the protein CASSLITSRAQYEQYF.

As for this clonotype: At one end the junction does not follow the germline gene, possibly because of a read error. V usage is TRBV5-1 and J usage is TRBJ1-2; D might be TRBD1 (5 bases). Germline V gives CDR1 SGHRS, CDR2 YFSETQ. The CDR3 is 13 residues long. The DNA of the CDR3 is TGCCCCAGCAGCATACCGGAAGGGGATGGCTACACCTTC. Translating gives CPSSIPEGDGYTF.

V gene TRBV21-1 combines with J gene TRBJ2-7; the table names TRBD2, a call not compared with the DNA. TRBV21-1 is recorded as a pseudogene. The CDR3 totals 14 residues. CDR3 sequence: CASSVRRRAREQYF. The CDR3 DNA sequence: TGTGCCAGCAGCGTTCGCCGGAGGGCCCGCGAGCAGTACTTC.

This clonotype was observed a few times. In DNA form, the CDR3 reads TGTGCCAGCAGTCGCAGGGAGGTCGACACTGAAGCTTTCTTT. As protein: CASSRREVDTEAFF. The chain has TRBV6-5 and TRBJ1-1; D perhaps matches TRBD1 (5 bases). Per germline, CDR1 MNHEY and CDR2 SVGAGI. The V end lost 5 bases, the J end lost 3 bases, and 13 bases lay between the germline ends. There are 14 residues in the CDR3.

This clonotype has only a few counts. The chain joins TRBV20-1 to TRBJ1-4; D gene unclear. Per germline, CDR1 DFQATT and CDR2 SNEGSKA (reference sequence). V gave up 6 bases and J gave up 8 bases, with 19 bases separating them. This CDR3 contains 14 residues. The CDR3 coding sequence is TGCAGTGCGCGAAGGACGGCGGTAGGGGAAAAACTGTTTTTT. Translated, it gives CSARRTAVGEKLFF.

In regard to this clonotype: This clone may be a read error of a much larger clone one base away. This chain uses TRBV20-1 with TRBJ2-4; D remains unclear. Deletions cut 1 base from V and 3 bases from J, with 19 bases between. The CDR3 length is 17 residues. The germline V gene has CDR1 DFQATT and CDR2 SNEGSKA (reference sequence). CDR3 DNA: TGCAGTGCTAGAGGCGAGGTGGTCGACCTAGTCAAAAACATTCAGTACTTC. It yields the protein CSARGEVVDLVKNIQYF.

The V and J genes are TRBV7-2 and TRBJ2-7, with TRBD2 identical over 15 bases. The CDR3 sequence is 18 residues long. With V trimmed by 5 bases and J by 0 bases, 8 bases remained unmatched. Germline CDR1 SGHTA, CDR2 FQGNSA. The CDR3 sequence is CASSLRTSGRAVSYEQYF. CDR3 nucleotide sequence: TGTGCCAGCAGCCTACGGACTAGCGGGAGGGCCGTCTCCTACGAGCAGTACTTC.

This clonotype showed up many times. The chain carries TRBV12-3 or TRBV12-4 and TRBJ2-4; 10 bases line up with TRBD1. This CDR3 is built from 17 residues. Trimming at V came to 7 bases and at J to 7 bases, leaving 16 bases not matched to a gene. The DNA of the CDR3 is TGTGCCAGCACCCGATCAAATTTTGGGGACAGGGGTAACATTCAGTACTTC. This gives the protein CASTRSNFGDRGNIQYF.

This clonotype came up once. This may be a read error: a much more frequent sequence differs by one nucleotide. The chain joins TRBV5-6 to TRBJ2-1; the D call may be TRBD1 or TRBD2 (5 bases each). This CDR3 has 13 amino acids. Trimming left V 0 bases short and J 11 bases short, with 12 bases between. Germline-derived CDR1 and CDR2 are SGHDT and YYEEEE. CDR3 sequence (DNA): TGTGCCAGCAGCTTGGGGCTCGGGGACCAGCAGTTCTTC. Its protein is CASSLGLGDQQFF.

The rearrangement uses TRBV4-2 and TRBJ2-3; TRBD2 matches 9 bases. CDR1 and CDR2 (germline): LGHNA, YNFKEQ. Trimming at V came to 4 bases and at J to 6 bases, leaving 8 bases not matched to a gene. The CDR3 loop spans 15 amino acids. The CDR3 spells CASSPAGTSLDTQYF. The CDR3 DNA reads TGTGCCAGCAGCCCCGCCGGGACTAGCCTCGATACGCAGTATTTT.

This clonotype was counted a few times. V usage is TRBV29-1 and J usage is TRBJ1-2, with D possibly being TRBD1 (5 bases). Germline V gene lookup returns CDR1 SQVTM and CDR2 ANQGSEA. This CDR3 has 11 amino acids. Trimming stripped 7 bases from V and 4 bases from J, with 10 bases between. This CDR3 is CSAATAYGYTF. For the CDR3, the DNA is TGCAGCGCCGCGACAGCCTATGGCTACACCTTC.

In this sample, this clonotype turned up many times. This CDR3 reads CASSQWDKKTQYF. Written as DNA, the CDR3 is TGTGCCAGCAGCCAATGGGACAAAAAGACCCAGTACTTC. The chain has TRBV3-1 and TRBJ2-5; D may be TRBD1 (6 bases). V lost 2 bases and J 6 bases, leaving 10 bases between the germline ends. The germline gives CDR1 LGHDT, CDR2 YNNKEL (reference sequence). This CDR3 is 13 amino acids long.

As to this clonotype: Mismatch with germline at one junction end may stem from a read error. The rearrangement joins TRBV5-1 to TRBJ2-5; 7 bases agree with TRBD2. Germline V gene lookup returns CDR1 SGHRS and CDR2 YFSETQ. The CDR3 length is 16 residues. The CDR3 DNA follows: TGCGCCAGCAGTTTGGGGGGGTCACAGATCCGAGAGACCCAGTACTTC. This codes for CASSLGGSQIRETQYF.

This chain links TRBV5-1 with TRBJ2-3, with TRBD1 matching 7 bases. CDR1 is SGHRS, CDR2 YFSETQ, per germline. The V segment lost 0 bases and the J segment 2 bases; nucleotides outside the gene matches: 3. CDR3 length: 15 amino acids. CDR3 DNA sequence: TGCGCCAGCAGCTTGGAAGGGACAGCCACAGATACGCAGTATTTT. It codes for CASSLEGTATDTQYF.

The CDR3 DNA sequence: TGTGCCAGCAGGAGACAGTTAAACAATGAGCAGTTCTTC. It translates to CASRRQLNNEQFF. The rearrangement joins TRBV6-2 or TRBV6-3 to TRBJ2-1; TRBD1 is a possible D gene (5 bases). Germline CDR1 and CDR2: MNHEY and SVGEGT. V lost 6 bases, J lost 5 bases, and 11 bases lay in between. This CDR3 region has 13 residues.